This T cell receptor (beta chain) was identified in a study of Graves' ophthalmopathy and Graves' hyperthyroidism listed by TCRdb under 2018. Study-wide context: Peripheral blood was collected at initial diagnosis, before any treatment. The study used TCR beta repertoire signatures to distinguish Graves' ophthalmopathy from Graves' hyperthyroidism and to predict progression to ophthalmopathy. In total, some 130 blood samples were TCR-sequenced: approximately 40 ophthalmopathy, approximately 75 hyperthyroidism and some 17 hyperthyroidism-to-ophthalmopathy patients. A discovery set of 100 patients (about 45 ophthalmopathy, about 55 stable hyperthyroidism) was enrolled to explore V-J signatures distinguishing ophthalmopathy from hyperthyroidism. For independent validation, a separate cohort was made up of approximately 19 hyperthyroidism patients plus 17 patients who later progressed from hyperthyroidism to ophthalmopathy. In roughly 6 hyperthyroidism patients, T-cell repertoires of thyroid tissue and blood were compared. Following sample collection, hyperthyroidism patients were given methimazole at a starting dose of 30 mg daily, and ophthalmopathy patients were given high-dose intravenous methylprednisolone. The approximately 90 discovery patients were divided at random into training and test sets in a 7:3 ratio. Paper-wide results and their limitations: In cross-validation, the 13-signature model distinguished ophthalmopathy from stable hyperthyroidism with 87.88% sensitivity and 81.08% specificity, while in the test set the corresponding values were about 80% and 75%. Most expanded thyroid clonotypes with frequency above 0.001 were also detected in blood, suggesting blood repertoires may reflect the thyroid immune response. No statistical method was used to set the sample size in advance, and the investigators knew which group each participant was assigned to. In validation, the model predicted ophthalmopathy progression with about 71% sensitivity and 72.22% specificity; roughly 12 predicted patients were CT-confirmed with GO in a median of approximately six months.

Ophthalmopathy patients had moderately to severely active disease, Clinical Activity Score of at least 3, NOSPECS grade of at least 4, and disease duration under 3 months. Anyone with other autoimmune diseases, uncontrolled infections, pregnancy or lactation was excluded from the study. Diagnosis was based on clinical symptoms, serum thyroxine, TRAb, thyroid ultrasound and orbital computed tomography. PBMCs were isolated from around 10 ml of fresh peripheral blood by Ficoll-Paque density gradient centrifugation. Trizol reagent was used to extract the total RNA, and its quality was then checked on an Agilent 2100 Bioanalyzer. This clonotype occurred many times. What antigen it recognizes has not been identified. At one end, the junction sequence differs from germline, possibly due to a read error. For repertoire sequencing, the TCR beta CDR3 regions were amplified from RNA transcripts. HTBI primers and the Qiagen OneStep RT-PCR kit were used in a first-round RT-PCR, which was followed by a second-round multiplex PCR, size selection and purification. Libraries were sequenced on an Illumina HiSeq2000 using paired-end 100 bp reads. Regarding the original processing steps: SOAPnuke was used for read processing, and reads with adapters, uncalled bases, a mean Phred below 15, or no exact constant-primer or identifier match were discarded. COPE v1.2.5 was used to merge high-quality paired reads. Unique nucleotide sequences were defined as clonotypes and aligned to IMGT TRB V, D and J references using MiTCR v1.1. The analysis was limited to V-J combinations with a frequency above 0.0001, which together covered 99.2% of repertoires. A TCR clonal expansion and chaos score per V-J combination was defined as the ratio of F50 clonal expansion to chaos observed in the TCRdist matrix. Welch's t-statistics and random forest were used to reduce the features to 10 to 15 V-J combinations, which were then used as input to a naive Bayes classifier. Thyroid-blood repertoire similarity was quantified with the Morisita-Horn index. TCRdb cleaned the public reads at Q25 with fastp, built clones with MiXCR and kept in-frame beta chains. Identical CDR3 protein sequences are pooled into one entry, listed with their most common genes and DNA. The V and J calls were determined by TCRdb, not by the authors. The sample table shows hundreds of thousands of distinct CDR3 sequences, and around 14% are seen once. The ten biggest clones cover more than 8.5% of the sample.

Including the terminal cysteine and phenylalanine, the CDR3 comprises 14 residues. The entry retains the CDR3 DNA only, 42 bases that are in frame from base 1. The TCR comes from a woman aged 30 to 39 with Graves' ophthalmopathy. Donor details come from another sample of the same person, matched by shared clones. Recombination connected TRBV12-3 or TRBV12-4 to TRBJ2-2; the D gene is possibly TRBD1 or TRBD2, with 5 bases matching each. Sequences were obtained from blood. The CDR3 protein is CASSFRVGTGEPFF. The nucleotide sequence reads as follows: TGTGCCAGCAGTTTCAGGGTTGGCACCGGGGAGCCGTTTTTT.